Each of the 5 T cell receptor beta chains below was sequenced from the same sample in a study of cytomegalovirus exposure and HLA in healthy donors. The primer mix had 60 Vbeta and 13 Jbeta primers. Clones were read by immunoSEQ multiplex PCR, and TCRdb kept only the in-frame ones, dropping some. The repertoire has more than 85,000 clones, just over 75% of them found once; the top ten carry around 8.8%. The material sequenced was PBMCs. The source is a man in his forties or fifties in good health and CMV-seropositive.

CDR3 bases: TGTGCCAGCAGCGTAGTCCCGACTGGCACCGGGGAGCTGTTTTTT. It codes for CASSVVPTGTGELFF. This sequence joins TRBV9 and TRBJ2-2; D gene unclear. V was cut by 0 bases and J by 4 bases, with 10 bases left in between. This CDR3 comprises 15 residues. Looked up from germline, CDR1 is SGDLS and CDR2 is YYNGEE.

This clone showed up just once. The rearrangement uses TRBV2 and TRBJ1-1; 10 nucleotides align to TRBD1. The CDR3 length is 15 residues. With 10 bases clipped from V and 8 bases from J, the junction kept 16 bases outside the gene matches. Germline CDR1 reads SNHLY; CDR2 reads FYNNEI. In DNA form, the CDR3 reads TGTGCCATCACACCCTCGACAGGGGGCATCGGCGAAGCTTTCTTT. Protein: CAITPSTGGIGEAFF.

The gene calls are TRBV30 and TRBJ2-5; 13 positions agree with TRBD2. The CDR3 totals 14 residues. Germline-derived CDR1 and CDR2 are GTSNPN and SVGIG (reference sequence). V gave up 7 bases and J gave up 4 bases; unmatched junction bases: 6. DNA of the CDR3: TGTGCCTTCGGACTAGCGGGAGTAGGAGAGACCCAGTACTTC. Amino acids: CAFGLAGVGETQYF.

The V call is TRBV4-1, the J call TRBJ1-2; possible D gene TRBD1, 6 bases. The length of the CDR3 is 15 residues. Trimming left V 2 bases short and J 7 bases short, with 17 bases between. Per the germline V gene, CDR1 is MGHRA and CDR2 is YSYEKL. The CDR3, as DNA: TGCGCCAGCAGCCAACCAACGACAGGTTTAAGTGGCTACACCTTC. Its translation is CASSQPTTGLSGYTF.

CDR3 nucleotides: TGTGCCAGCAGCCCCTACCGGGACAGATACAATGAGCAGTTCTTC. Its protein product is CASSPYRDRYNEQFF. The V and J genes are TRBV7-8 and TRBJ2-1; TRBD1 agrees at 7 bases. This CDR3 region has 15 residues. Germline V gene data show CDR1 as SGHVS and CDR2 as FQNEAQ. J lost 4 bases, V lost 5 bases, and 8 bases had no gene match. The whole variable domain, remainder taken from reference TRBV7-8 and TRBJ2-1, is GAGVSQSPRYKVAKRGQDVALRCDPISGHVSLFWYQQALGQGPEFLTYFQNEAQLDKSGLPSDRFFAERPEGSVSTLKIQRTQQEDSAVYLCASSPYRDRYNEQFFGPGTRLTVL.